The 20 T cell receptor beta chains presented below share a single source sample, sequenced in a study of vaccination and CD4 T cells after COVID-19. These TCRs' antigens remain unknown. Oncomine TCR Beta short-read sequencing was applied to DNA from cultured CD4+ T cells. TCRdb reprocessed the PCR reads with MiXCR, giving one entry per CDR3 protein. Of roughly 24,000 distinct CDR3 sequences listed, 58% are singletons. Described treatment: roughly 10-day PBMC culture with coronavirus spike peptide pools or control peptides (ViraFEST assay). Sequencing used CD4+ T cells from blood, cultured in vitro. These receptors were collected from a human donor who had recovered from COVID-19.

The V call is TRBV30, the J call TRBJ2-3, with D hard to call. Trimming left V 0 bases short and J 9 bases short, with 7 bases between. The CDR3 sequence is 11 residues long. Germline V lookup: CDR1 GTSNPN, CDR2 SVGIG (reference sequence). CDR3 sequence reads: CAWSVDETQYF. CDR3 DNA sequence: TGTGCCTGGAGTGTAGATGAGACGCAGTATTTT.

The chain couples TRBV7-9 to TRBJ2-3; 12 positions agree with TRBD2. The junction had 17 bases not matched to a gene; V was cut back by 6 bases and J by 4 bases. The germline V gene encodes CDR1 SEHNR and CDR2 FQNEAQ (reference sequence). The CDR3 is made up of 19 amino acids. In DNA, the CDR3 is TGTGCCAGCAGGAAACTAGCTAGCGGGGGGGCCAGGTTGTCAGATACGCAGTATTTT. Residues: CASRKLASGGARLSDTQYF.

This sequence joins TRBV4-1 and TRBJ1-1; no clear D. The germline V and J ends were trimmed by 1 base and 0 bases, with 9 bases remaining between them. The CDR3 has 15 residues. CDR1 is MGHRA and CDR2 is YSYEKL in the germline V gene. In DNA form, the CDR3 reads TGCGCCAGCAGCCAAGGCACAGTGATGAACACTGAAGCTTTCTTT. Translation: CASSQGTVMNTEAFF.

The gene calls are TRBV28 and TRBJ2-5; TRBD2 matches at 9 bases. The junction had 13 bases not matched to a gene; V was cut back by 7 bases and J by 4 bases. The CDR3 has 16 residues. Per the germline V gene, CDR1 is MDHEN and CDR2 is SYDVKM. The DNA of the CDR3 is TGTGCCAGCAATGTAGGCGGCGGGAGGGGGTTAGAGACCCAGTACTTC. It yields the protein CASNVGGGRGLETQYF.

The J gene is TRBJ1-1, the V gene TRBV20-1; tentative D call: TRBD1 (6 bases). The CDR3 spans 15 residues. Germline-derived CDR1 and CDR2 are DFQATT and SNEGSKA (reference sequence). Deletions cut 0 bases from V and 1 base from J, with 12 bases between. CDR3 bases: TGCAGTGCTAGAGAGGGGGGGCGTAGGAACACTGAAGCTTTCTTT. It specifies CSAREGGRRNTEAFF.

This clonotype was seen a few times. This chain links TRBV12-3 or TRBV12-4 with TRBJ1-1, with a tentative D call TRBD1 (6 bases). The length of the CDR3 is 12 residues. V lost 5 bases and J 11 bases, leaving 15 bases between the germline ends. Here the CDR3 reads CASSPEGGVAFF. In DNA form, the CDR3 reads TGTGCCAGCAGTCCCGAGGGGGGGGTGGCTTTCTTT.

The J gene is TRBJ2-5, the V gene TRBV24-1; D is ambiguous. This CDR3 has 11 residues. Germline V gives CDR1 KGHDR, CDR2 SFDVKD. Trimming removed 9 bases at V and 5 bases at J, with 9 bases between. CDR3 bases: TGTGCCACCGGCCTAGGGGAGACCCAGTACTTC. Amino acid sequence: CATGLGETQYF.

V usage is TRBV6-2 or TRBV6-3 and J usage is TRBJ1-1; no clear D. The V gene lost 7 bases and the J gene lost 10 bases, with 22 bases spanning the gap. Germline CDR1 is MNHEY and CDR2 is SVGEGT. The CDR3 has 14 amino acids. Written as DNA, the CDR3 is TGTGCCAGCACCAACCAAAAGGGAACTCCCTCAGCTTTCTTT. This sequence encodes CASTNQKGTPSAFF.

This chain uses TRBV7-2 with TRBJ1-2; D may be TRBD1 (5 bases). The CDR3 is 14 residues long. V lost 5 bases, J lost 4 bases, and 14 bases lay in between. Germline V lookup: CDR1 SGHTA, CDR2 FQGNSA. The CDR3 bases are TGTGCCAGCAGCCCAATGGACAAGACCTATGGCTACACCTTC. Residues: CASSPMDKTYGYTF.

This chain connects TRBV21-1 to TRBJ2-2; the DNA was not compared with TRBD2, the D call given in the table. TRBV21-1 is a pseudogene. CDR3 length: 18 residues. For the CDR3, the DNA is TGTGCCAGCAGCAATGGACTAGCGGGAGGCCGGTTTGCCGGGGAGCTGTTTTTT. Translating it yields CASSNGLAGGRFAGELFF.

This chain joins TRBV6-5 and TRBJ2-7; weak D call: TRBD1 (5 bases). The CDR3 totals 14 residues. The V end was cut by 2 bases, the J end by 1 base, with 9 bases between. Looked up from germline, CDR1 is MNHEY and CDR2 is SVGAGI. CDR3 in DNA: TGTGCCAGCAGTTACGGGGCAGCTTCCTACGAGCAGTACTTC. Its protein is CASSYGAASYEQYF.

The gene calls are TRBV15 and TRBJ2-2; TRBD2 matches at 7 bases. Trimming cost V 0 bases and J 4 bases; bases outside gene matches: 8. Germline V CDR1 and CDR2: LNHNV, YYDKDF (reference sequence). The CDR3 spans 17 residues. CDR3 in amino acids: CATSRDISSGFTGELFF. The CDR3 nucleotides read TGTGCCACCAGCAGAGATATCTCTAGCGGATTCACCGGGGAGCTGTTTTTT. Complete variable domain (other parts from reference TRBV15 and TRBJ2-2): DAMVIQNPRYQVTQFGKPVTLSCSQTLNHNVMYWYQQKSSQAPKLLFHYYDKDFNNEADTPDNFQSRRPNTSFCFLDIRSPGLGDTAMYLCATSRDISSGFTGELFFGEGSRLTVL.

This chain uses TRBV11-1 with TRBJ1-1; D gene uncertain. Trimming took off 2 bases at V and 5 bases at J, with 9 bases between the two ends. Germline assignment: CDR1 SGHAT and CDR2 FQDESV (reference sequence). The CDR3 is 13 amino acids. The CDR3 spells CASSLYVGTEAFF. CDR3 DNA: TGTGCCAGCAGCTTATACGTGGGAACTGAAGCTTTCTTT.

The chain has TRBV20-1 and TRBJ2-1; D is possibly TRBD1 (6 bases). Germline V gives CDR1 DFQATT, CDR2 SNEGSKA (reference sequence). This CDR3 contains 15 residues. V shed 5 bases and J shed 2 bases, with 16 bases lying between them. CDR3 residues: CSARGHRRTYNEQFF. The CDR3 DNA follows: TGCAGTGCTCGGGGACACCGGAGGACCTACAATGAGCAGTTCTTC.

V gene TRBV7-9 combines with J gene TRBJ2-2; D gene unclear. This CDR3 spans 11 amino acids. Per germline, CDR1 SEHNR and CDR2 FQNEAQ (reference sequence). V was trimmed by 10 bases and J by 5 bases, leaving 8 bases between them. The CDR3 here is CATSPTGELFF. The CDR3 region has the DNA TGTGCCACCTCGCCGACCGGGGAGCTGTTTTTT.

This rearrangement joins TRBV5-5 to TRBJ1-5; the match to TRBD1 covers 8 bases. The V gene end was trimmed by 0 bases and the J gene end by 5 bases; junction bases not matched to a gene: 4. The CDR3 extends over 15 amino acids. Germline CDR1 is SGHKS and CDR2 is YYEKEE (reference sequence). The CDR3 loop reads CASSLGTGRDQPQHF. The CDR3 nucleotides read TGTGCCAGCAGCTTGGGGACAGGGAGGGATCAGCCCCAGCATTTT.

The V gene is TRBV6-4, the J gene TRBJ2-2, with D possibly matching TRBD2 (5 bases). CDR1 MRHNA and CDR2 SNTAGT come from the germline V gene. V was pared by 6 bases and J by 1 base, with 9 bases between. The CDR3 has 14 residues. The CDR3 region is CASRRAMNTGELFF. The CDR3 nucleotides are TGTGCCAGCAGGAGGGCCATGAACACCGGGGAGCTGTTTTTT.

This clonotype occurred once. The chain has TRBV7-3 and TRBJ2-2; TRBD2 matches 8 bases. Germline CDR1 and CDR2: SGHTA and FQGTGA. V shed 2 bases and J 3 bases; nucleotides not matched to a gene: 5. The CDR3 runs to 16 residues. The CDR3 protein is CASSLGRGGDTGELFF. The CDR3 coding sequence is TGTGCCAGCAGCTTAGGACGGGGGGGCGACACCGGGGAGCTGTTTTTT. The full variable domain, with the rest looked up from reference TRBV7-3 and TRBJ2-2, is GAGVSQTPSNKVTEKGKYVELRCDPISGHTALYWYRQSLGQGPEFLIYFQGTGAADDSGLPNDRFFAVRPEGSVSTLKIQRTERGDSAVYLCASSLGRGGDTGELFFGEGSRLTVL.

The V gene is TRBV30, the J gene TRBJ2-3, with TRBD2 as a possible D gene (5 bases). CDR3 length: 12 amino acids. In germline, CDR1 is GTSNPN, CDR2 SVGIG (reference sequence). The germline V and J ends were trimmed by 0 bases and 7 bases, with 8 bases remaining between them. CDR3 in DNA: TGTGCCTGGAGTGTACGGGGAAATACGCAGTATTTT. Its protein is CAWSVRGNTQYF.

This rearrangement joins TRBV12-3 or TRBV12-4 to TRBJ1-1, with D unresolved. The CDR3 spans 15 residues. V shed 8 bases and J shed 4 bases, with 20 bases lying between them. DNA for the CDR3: TGTGCCAGCTTTAATCTTGTAGGTGCGATCACTGAAGCTTTCTTT. Translated, it gives CASFNLVGAITEAFF.